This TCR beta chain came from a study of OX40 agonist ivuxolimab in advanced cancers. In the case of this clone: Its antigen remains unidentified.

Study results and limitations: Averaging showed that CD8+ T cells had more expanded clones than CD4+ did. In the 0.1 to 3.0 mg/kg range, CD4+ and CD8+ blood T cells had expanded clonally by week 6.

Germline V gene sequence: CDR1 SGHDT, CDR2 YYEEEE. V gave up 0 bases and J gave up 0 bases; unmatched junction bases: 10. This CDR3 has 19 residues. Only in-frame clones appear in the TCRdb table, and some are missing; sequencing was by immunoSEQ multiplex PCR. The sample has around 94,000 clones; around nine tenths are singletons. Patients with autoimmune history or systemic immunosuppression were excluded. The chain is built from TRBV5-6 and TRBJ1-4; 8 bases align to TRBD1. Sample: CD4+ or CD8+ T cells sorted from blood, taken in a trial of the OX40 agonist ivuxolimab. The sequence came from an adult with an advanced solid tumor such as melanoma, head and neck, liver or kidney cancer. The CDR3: CASSLAGGPGIATNEKLFF. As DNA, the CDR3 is TGTGCCAGCAGCTTGGCAGGGGGCCCCGGAATTGCAACTAATGAAAAACTGTTTTTT.